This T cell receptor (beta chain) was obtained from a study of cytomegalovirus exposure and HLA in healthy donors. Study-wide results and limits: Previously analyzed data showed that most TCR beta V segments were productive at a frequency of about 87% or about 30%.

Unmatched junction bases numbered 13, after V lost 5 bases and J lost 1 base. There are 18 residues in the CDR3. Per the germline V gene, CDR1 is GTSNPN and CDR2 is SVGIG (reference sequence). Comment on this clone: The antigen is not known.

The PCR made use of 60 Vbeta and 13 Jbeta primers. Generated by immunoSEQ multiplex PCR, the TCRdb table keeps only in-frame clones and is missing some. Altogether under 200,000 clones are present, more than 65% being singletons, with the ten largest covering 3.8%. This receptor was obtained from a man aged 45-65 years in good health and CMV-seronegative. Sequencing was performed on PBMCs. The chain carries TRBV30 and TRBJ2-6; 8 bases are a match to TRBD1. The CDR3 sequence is CAWGVGRGLFSGANVLTF. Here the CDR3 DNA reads TGTGCCTGGGGGGTAGGCAGGGGGCTTTTTTCTGGGGCCAACGTCCTGACTTTC.